The clone carrying this T cell receptor (beta chain) was seen only a few times. Its antigen is as yet unknown. The investigators reverse transcribed all of the isolated RNA, so they sequenced expressed TCRB transcripts. The protocol was immunoSEQ multiplex PCR, while the TCRdb copy is restricted to in-frame clones and leaves out a portion. The sample has 500,000 to 850,000 clones, more than 13% seen once; the top ten hold nearly 0.04%. The entry originates in a study of beta chain features in type 1 diabetes. Broader study findings: The study found moderately but significantly shorter TCRB CDR3s in all four CD4+ subsets of Type 1 diabetes patients.

The germline gives CDR1 SGHTA, CDR2 FQGNSA. This CDR3 has 11 residues. The V end lost 9 bases, the J end lost 2 bases, and 8 bases lay between the germline ends. This sequence was found in a young man with type 1 diabetes. V and J are TRBV7-2 and TRBJ2-7, with D hard to call. Sequencing was done on a sample of naive CD4+ T cells from blood. The DNA for the CDR3 is TGTGCCAGTGCCCGGACCTACGAGCAGTACTTC. Translation: CASARTYEQYF.